The rows below give T cell receptor beta chains drawn from one sample of a study of post-analysis software for immune sequencing data. TCRdb re-analysed the PCR reads in MiXCR, keeping a single row per CDR3 protein. The top ten hold over 4.5% of the sample, which has 700,000 to 900,000 distinct CDR3 sequences, approximately 44% seen once. Sequenced sample: blood. The receptors shown here come from a girl between 5 and 17 years old with multiple sclerosis. Each CDR3 is given with its conserved first and last residue. The D gene is left open where the match is weak. Clone size appears in some rows only: once, few, many, or a class for an expanded clone.

clone size,CDR3 length,D gene,V gene,J gene,CDR3 protein,CDR3 DNA
-,11,-,TRBV29-1,TRBJ1-1,CSVETDTEAFF,TGCAGCGTTGAGACGGACACTGAAGCTTTCTTT
few,14,-,TRBV7-9,TRBJ1-1,CASSFGHGNTEAFF,TGTGCCAGCAGCTTCGGACACGGGAACACTGAAGCTTTCTTT
few,16,TRBD2,TRBV28,TRBJ2-1,CASSPPPGLGRHEQFF,TGTGCCAGCAGTCCCCCACCGGGACTAGGAAGACATGAGCAGTTCTTC
-,14,TRBD1,TRBV7-9,TRBJ2-1,CASSSPGQAHEQFF,TGTGCCAGCAGCTCTCCGGGACAGGCCCATGAGCAGTTCTTC
-,15,TRBD1,TRBV15,TRBJ2-1,CATSPTGAIYNEQFF,TGTGCCACCAGCCCAACAGGGGCCATCTACAATGAGCAGTTCTTC
-,14,TRBD1,TRBV4-2,TRBJ2-1,CASSGRGQYNEQFF,TGTGCCAGCAGCGGAAGGGGACAGTACAATGAGCAGTTCTTC
-,14,TRBD1,TRBV6-6,TRBJ2-7,CASTGGQGTNEQYF,TGTGCCAGCACCGGCGGACAGGGTACCAACGAGCAGTACTTC
many,12,-,TRBV7-9,TRBJ2-3,CASSLVADTQYF,TGTGCCAGCAGCTTAGTGGCAGATACGCAGTATTTT
few,16,TRBD2,TRBV6-2/TRBV6-3,TRBJ2-1,CASSYTSRAGAVEQFF,TGTGCCAGCAGTTACACCAGCAGAGCGGGGGCTGTTGAGCAGTTCTTC
few,12,-,TRBV20-1,TRBJ2-7,CSATGAGYEQYF,TGCAGTGCTACGGGAGCGGGCTACGAGCAGTACTTC
few,16,-,TRBV7-9,TRBJ2-7,CASSLEPPGKPYEQYF,TGTGCCAGCAGCTTAGAACCCCCAGGTAAACCCTACGAGCAGTACTTC
-,14,-,TRBV12-3/TRBV12-4,TRBJ2-7,CASQTGEASYEQYF,TGTGCCAGCCAAACCGGTGAGGCCTCCTACGAGCAGTACTTC
once,15,-,TRBV27,TRBJ2-1,CASSLSQSGYNEQFF,TGTGCCAGCAGTTTATCACAGTCGGGGTACAATGAGCAGTTCTTC
-,14,-,TRBV5-5,TRBJ1-5,CASSLEGYNQPQHF,TGTGCCAGCAGCTTGGAAGGGTACAATCAGCCCCAGCATTTT
-,18,TRBD2,TRBV5-6,TRBJ2-5,CASSFLPGTSGIRETQYF,TGTGCCAGCAGCTTCCTCCCCGGGACTAGCGGGATCAGGGAGACCCAGTACTTC
few,14,TRBD2,TRBV20-1,TRBJ2-7,CSARPLAGVGEQYF,TGCAGTGCTAGACCCCTAGCGGGAGTGGGAGAGCAGTACTTC
-,13,TRBD2,TRBV30,TRBJ2-7,CAWSGEGPYEQYF,TGTGCCTGGAGTGGGGAGGGCCCCTACGAGCAGTACTTC
-,15,TRBD2,TRBV7-9,TRBJ2-1,CASSGKTSGSYEQFF,TGTGCCAGCAGCGGGAAGACTAGCGGGAGCTATGAGCAGTTCTTC
once,19,-,TRBV3-1,TRBJ1-5,CASSQPSPGQKNSNQPQHF,TGTGCCAGCAGCCAACCGAGTCCGGGACAAAAAAATAGCAATCAGCCCCAGCATTTT
-,12,-,TRBV6-2/TRBV6-3,TRBJ1-1,CATNRPGTEAFF,TGTGCCACGAACAGACCGGGGACTGAAGCTTTCTTT
few,15,-,TRBV6-6,TRBJ2-5,CASSYSLGDGETQYF,TGTGCCAGCAGTTACTCGTTGGGGGACGGTGAGACCCAGTACTTC
-,14,-,TRBV20-1,TRBJ1-2,CSAREVEGGRGYTF,TGCAGTGCTAGAGAAGTCGAAGGGGGTCGGGGCTACACCTTC
-,14,-,TRBV12-3/TRBV12-4,TRBJ1-5,CASSFPTGDQPQHF,TGTGCCAGCAGTTTCCCGACAGGAGATCAGCCCCAGCATTTT
-,17,-,TRBV12-3/TRBV12-4,TRBJ2-1,CASTLNLQGRSYNEQFF,TGTGCCAGCACTTTAAATTTACAGGGACGCTCCTACAATGAGCAGTTCTTC
-,16,TRBD1,TRBV3-1,TRBJ1-6,CASSARDRADNSPLHF,TGTGCCAGCAGCGCCCGGGACAGGGCAGATAATTCACCCCTCCACTTT
few,16,-,TRBV29-1,TRBJ2-1,CSVSSPGVGSGNEQFF,TGCAGCGTTTCTTCGCCGGGAGTGGGATCGGGCAATGAGCAGTTCTTC
-,15,-,TRBV12-3/TRBV12-4,TRBJ1-2,CASSREGFRDYGYTF,TGTGCCAGCAGTCGGGAGGGGTTTCGGGACTATGGCTACACCTTC
-,13,-,TRBV7-9,TRBJ2-7,CASAPGPAGEQYF,TGTGCCAGCGCACCGGGACCGGCAGGGGAGCAGTACTTC
many,17,TRBD1,TRBV5-1,TRBJ2-7,CASSSYWTPGQGYEQYF,TGCGCCAGCAGCTCATATTGGACTCCGGGACAGGGGTACGAGCAGTACTTC
-,20,TRBD1,TRBV24-1,TRBJ2-1,CATSDGLLPMGQGTYNEQFF,TGTGCCACCAGTGATGGCCTCCTACCCATGGGACAGGGCACCTACAATGAGCAGTTCTTC
-,14,-,TRBV7-9,TRBJ2-3,CASSLGAEADTQYF,TGTGCCAGCAGCTTAGGGGCAGAAGCAGATACGCAGTATTTT